The sequence of this T cell receptor (beta chain) was determined in a study of blood T cells in healthy people across ages. Trimming cost V 4 bases and J 8 bases; bases outside gene matches: 5. Germline V CDR1 and CDR2: SGHRS, YFSETQ. This CDR3 is 14 amino acids long. On this clonotype itself: Its target is unknown.

Study-level points and caveats: Getting older went along with TCR beta diversity per million T cells dropping roughly linearly. Estimated diversity across one million T cells was deemed an underestimate.

For the second PCR, which ran for about 6 to 11 cycles, a sample-barcoded 5' primer and a J-beta primer mix were used. Every sample produced at least 3 million CDR3-containing paired-end reads. From the 5' RACE reads, TCRdb called clonotypes with MiXCR, one entry per CDR3 protein. The sample yields 1.5 million to 2 million distinct CDR3 sequences, approximately 30% seen once. The TCR originated in a woman aged 25-40 years in good health. The genes are TRBV5-1 and TRBJ1-5, with TRBD1 identical over 11 bases. Material: blood. CDR3 sequence (DNA): TGCGCCAGCAGCCGGGACAGGGGGAGTAAGCCCCAGCATTTT. This translates into CASSRDRGSKPQHF. The full variable domain, rest sourced from reference TRBV5-1 and TRBJ1-5, is KAGVTQTPRYLIKTRGQQVTLSCSPISGHRSVSWYQQTPGQGLQFLFEYFSETQRNKGNFPGRFSGRQFSNSRSEMNVSTLELGDSALYLCASSRDRGSKPQHFGDGTRLSIL.